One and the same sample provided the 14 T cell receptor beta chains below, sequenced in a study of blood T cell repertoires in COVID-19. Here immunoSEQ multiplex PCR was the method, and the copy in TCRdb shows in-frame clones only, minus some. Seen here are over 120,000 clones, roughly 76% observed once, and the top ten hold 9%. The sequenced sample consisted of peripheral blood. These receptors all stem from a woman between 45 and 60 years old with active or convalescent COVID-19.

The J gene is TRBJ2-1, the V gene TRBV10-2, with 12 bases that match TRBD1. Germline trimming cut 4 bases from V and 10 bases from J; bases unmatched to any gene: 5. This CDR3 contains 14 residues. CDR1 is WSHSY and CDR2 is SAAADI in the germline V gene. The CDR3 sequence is CASSGGQGAGEQFF. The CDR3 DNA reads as TGCGCCAGCAGTGGGGGACAGGGGGCAGGGGAGCAGTTCTTC.

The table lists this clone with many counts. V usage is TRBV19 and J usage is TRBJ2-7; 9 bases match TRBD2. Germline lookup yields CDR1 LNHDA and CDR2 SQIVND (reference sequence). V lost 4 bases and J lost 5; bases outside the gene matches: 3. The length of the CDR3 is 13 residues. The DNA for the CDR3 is TGTGCCAGTAGTAGGGGACTAGCCGACGAGCAGTACTTC. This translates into CASSRGLADEQYF.

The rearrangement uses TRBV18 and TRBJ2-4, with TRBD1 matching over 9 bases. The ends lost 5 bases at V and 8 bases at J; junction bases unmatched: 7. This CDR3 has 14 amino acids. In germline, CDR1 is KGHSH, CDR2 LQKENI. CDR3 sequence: CASSETGGADIQYF. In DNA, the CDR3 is TGTGCCAGCTCAGAAACAGGGGGCGCGGACATTCAGTACTTC.

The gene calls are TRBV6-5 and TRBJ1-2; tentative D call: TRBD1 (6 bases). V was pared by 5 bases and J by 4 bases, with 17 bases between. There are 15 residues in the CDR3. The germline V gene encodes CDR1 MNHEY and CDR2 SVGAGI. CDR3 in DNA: TGTGCCAGCAGTCCCCCGGGGGGGCGCGCCTATGGCTACACCTTC. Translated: CASSPPGGRAYGYTF.

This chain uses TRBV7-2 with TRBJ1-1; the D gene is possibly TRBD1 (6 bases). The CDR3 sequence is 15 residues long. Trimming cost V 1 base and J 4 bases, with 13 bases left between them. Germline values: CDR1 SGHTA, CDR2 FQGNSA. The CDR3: CASSLEGGALTEAFF. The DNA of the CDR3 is TGTGCCAGCAGCTTAGAAGGGGGGGCGCTCACTGAAGCTTTCTTT.

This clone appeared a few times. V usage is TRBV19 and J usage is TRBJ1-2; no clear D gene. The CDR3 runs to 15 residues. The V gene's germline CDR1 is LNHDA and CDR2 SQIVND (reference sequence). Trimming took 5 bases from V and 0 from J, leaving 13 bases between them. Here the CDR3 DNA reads TGTGCCAGTAGTTTCCTTGGCCGTTCTAACTATGGCTACACCTTC. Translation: CASSFLGRSNYGYTF.

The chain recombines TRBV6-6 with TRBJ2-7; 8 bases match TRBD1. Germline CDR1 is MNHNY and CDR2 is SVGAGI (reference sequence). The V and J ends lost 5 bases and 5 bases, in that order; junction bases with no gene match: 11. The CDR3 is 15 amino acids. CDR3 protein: CASSSLQGGLNEQYF. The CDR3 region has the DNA TGTGCCAGCAGTAGCCTACAGGGGGGATTAAACGAGCAGTACTTC.

The DNA for the CDR3 is TGCGCCAGCAGCCAAGATTCAGGCAACGGTGATGGCTACACCTTC. This encodes CASSQDSGNGDGYTF. The J gene is TRBJ1-2, the V gene TRBV4-1; no clear D. Germline V gene lookup returns CDR1 MGHRA and CDR2 YSYEKL. The CDR3 consists of 15 residues. V dropped 0 bases and J dropped 6 bases, with 14 bases sitting between them.

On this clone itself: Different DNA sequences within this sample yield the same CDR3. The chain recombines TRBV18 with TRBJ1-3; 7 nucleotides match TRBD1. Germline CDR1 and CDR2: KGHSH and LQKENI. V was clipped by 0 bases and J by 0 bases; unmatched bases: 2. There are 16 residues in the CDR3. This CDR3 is CASSPPTGSSGNTIYF. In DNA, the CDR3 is TGTGCCAGCTCACCACCGACAGGGAGCTCTGGAAACACCATATATTTT.

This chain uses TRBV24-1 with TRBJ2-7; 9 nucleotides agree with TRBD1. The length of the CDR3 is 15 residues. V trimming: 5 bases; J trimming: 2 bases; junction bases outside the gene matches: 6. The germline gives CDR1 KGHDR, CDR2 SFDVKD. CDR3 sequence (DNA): TGTGCCACCAGTGCCCCGGGACAGGGCACCTACGAGCAGTACTTC. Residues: CATSAPGQGTYEQYF.

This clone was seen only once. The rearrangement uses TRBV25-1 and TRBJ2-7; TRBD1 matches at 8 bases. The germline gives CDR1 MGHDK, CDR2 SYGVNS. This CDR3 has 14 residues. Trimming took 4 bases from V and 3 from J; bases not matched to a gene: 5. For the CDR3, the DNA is TGTGCCAGCAGTGCCCGGGACAGGAACTACGAGCAGTACTTC. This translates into CASSARDRNYEQYF.

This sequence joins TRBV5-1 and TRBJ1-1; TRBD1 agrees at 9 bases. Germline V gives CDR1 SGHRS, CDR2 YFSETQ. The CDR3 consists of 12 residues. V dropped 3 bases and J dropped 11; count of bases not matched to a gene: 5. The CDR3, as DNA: TGCGCCAGCAGCTGGGGACAGGGAGGCGCTTTCTTT. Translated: CASSWGQGGAFF.

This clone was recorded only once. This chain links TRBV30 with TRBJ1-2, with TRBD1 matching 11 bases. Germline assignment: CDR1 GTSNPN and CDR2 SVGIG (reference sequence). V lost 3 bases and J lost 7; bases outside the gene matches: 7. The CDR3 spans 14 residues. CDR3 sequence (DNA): TGTGCCTGGAGGGGACAGGGGGTCCGCTTTGGCTACACCTTC. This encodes CAWRGQGVRFGYTF.

CDR3 sequence reads: CASGSKRQGSYGYTF. CDR3 bases: TGCGCCAGCGGGTCAAAGAGACAGGGATCCTATGGCTACACCTTC. This chain links TRBV4-3 with TRBJ1-2, with TRBD1 identical over 7 bases. From germline, CDR1 is LGHNA and CDR2 YSLEER. V trimming: 8 bases; J trimming: 4 bases; junction bases outside the gene matches: 13. CDR3 size: 15 residues.